This T cell receptor (beta chain) was captured by sequencing in a study of blood T cell repertoires in COVID-19. All enrollees were roughly 18 to 100 years old and from 24 US areas. J lost 4 bases, V lost 0 bases, and 7 bases had no gene match. Germline CDR1 is MNHEY and CDR2 is SMNVEV (reference sequence). The CDR3 extends over 16 amino acids. Methods used by the authors: Amplifying reference gene primers gave estimates of nucleated cell counts. TCRdb's copy holds only in-frame clones and misses some; the assay was immunoSEQ multiplex PCR. That table is the source of V, J and clone size, and D and trimming were worked out from the DNA. Altogether about 310,000 clones are present, 87% being singletons, with the ten largest covering just under 9%.

Sequenced input: PBMCs or T cells enriched from blood (not recorded which). This chain joins TRBV27 and TRBJ1-1; 8 positions match TRBD1. The receptor comes from a woman younger than 30 who had recovered from COVID-19. The CDR3 reads CASSLSKRTGSTEAFF. In nucleotides, the CDR3 is TGTGCCAGCAGTTTATCGAAGCGGACAGGGAGCACTGAAGCTTTCTTT.